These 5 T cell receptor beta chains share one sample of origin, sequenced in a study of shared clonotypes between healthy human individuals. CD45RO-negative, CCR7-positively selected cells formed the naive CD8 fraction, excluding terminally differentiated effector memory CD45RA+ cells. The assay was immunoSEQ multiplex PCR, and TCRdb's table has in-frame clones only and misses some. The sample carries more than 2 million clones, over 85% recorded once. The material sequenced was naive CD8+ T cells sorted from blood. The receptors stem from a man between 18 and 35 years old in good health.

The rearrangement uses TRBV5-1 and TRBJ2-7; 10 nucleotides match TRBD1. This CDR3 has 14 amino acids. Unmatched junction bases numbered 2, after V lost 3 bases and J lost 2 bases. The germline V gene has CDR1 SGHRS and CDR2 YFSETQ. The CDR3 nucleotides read TGCGCCAGCAGCTGGGACAGGGGACCCTACGAGCAGTACTTC. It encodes CASSWDRGPYEQYF.

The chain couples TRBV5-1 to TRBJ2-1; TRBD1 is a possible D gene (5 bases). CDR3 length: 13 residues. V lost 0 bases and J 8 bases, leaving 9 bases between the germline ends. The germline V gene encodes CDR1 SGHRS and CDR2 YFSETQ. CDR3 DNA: TGCGCCAGCAGCTTGGTGGGCAGGGATGAGCAGTTCTTC. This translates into CASSLVGRDEQFF.

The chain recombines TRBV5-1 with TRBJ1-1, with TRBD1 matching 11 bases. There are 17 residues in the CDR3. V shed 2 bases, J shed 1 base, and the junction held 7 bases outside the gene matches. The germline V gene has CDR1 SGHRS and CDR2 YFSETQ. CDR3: CASSFGTGGLPNTEAFF. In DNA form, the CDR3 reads TGCGCCAGCAGCTTCGGGACAGGGGGTCTTCCGAACACTGAAGCTTTCTTT.

The CDR3 is CASSAASGVNTGELFF. The CDR3 nucleotides are TGTGCCAGCAGCGCCGCTAGCGGGGTTAACACCGGGGAGCTGTTTTTT. The V gene is TRBV9, the J gene TRBJ2-2, with 9 bases matching TRBD2. The CDR3 loop spans 16 amino acids. The junction had 5 bases not matched to a gene; V was cut back by 3 bases and J by 2 bases. Germline-derived CDR1 and CDR2 are SGDLS and YYNGEE.

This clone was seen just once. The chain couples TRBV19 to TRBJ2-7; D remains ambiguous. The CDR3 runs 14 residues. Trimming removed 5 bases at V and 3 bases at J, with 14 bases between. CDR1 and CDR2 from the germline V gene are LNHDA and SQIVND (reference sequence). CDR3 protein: CASSHGPWNYEQYF. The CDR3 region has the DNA TGTGCCAGTAGTCACGGCCCCTGGAACTACGAGCAGTACTTC.